These 10 T cell receptor beta chains were sequenced from one sample in a study of CD8+ T cells in alopecia areata. Following extraction, RNA underwent reverse transcription to cDNA, which served as the sequencing template. The data were produced by immunoSEQ multiplex PCR, yet TCRdb's version contains in-frame clones alone and is incomplete. The table lists 65,000 to 75,000 clones, 29% of them singletons. The treatment here: oral pan-JAK inhibitor, 5-10 mg twice daily. Here the sequenced sample was CD8+ T cells sorted from blood, taken at week 4, from a patient treated with tofacitinib. These receptors were taken from a human donor with alopecia areata.

The CDR3 loop reads CSVFPGQGGGYTF. The CDR3 DNA sequence: TGCAGCGTTTTTCCAGGACAGGGGGGTGGCTACACCTTC. The gene calls are TRBV29-1 and TRBJ1-2, with TRBD1 identical over 10 bases. V shed 5 bases and J 7 bases; nucleotides not matched to a gene: 7. The CDR3 totals 13 residues. Germline V gene sequence: CDR1 SQVTM, CDR2 ANQGSEA.

This clone was seen only a few times. The chain combines TRBV25-1 with TRBJ2-5, with a possible D match to TRBD2 (5 bases). CDR3 length: 11 residues. Germline CDR1 and CDR2: MGHDK and SYGVNS. The ends were cut back, 3 bases at V and 14 bases at J, with 13 bases in the middle. This CDR3 is CASSELTAAYF. For the CDR3, the DNA is TGTGCCAGCAGTGAGCTCACAGCGGCTTACTTC. The full variable domain, with the rest looked up from reference TRBV25-1 and TRBJ2-5, is EADIYQTPRYLVIGTGKKITLECSQTMGHDKMYWYQQDPGMELHLIHYSYGVNSTEKGDLSSESTVSRIRTEHFPLTLESARPSHTSQYLCASSELTAAYFGPGTRLLVL.

This sequence joins TRBV27 and TRBJ2-7, with D perhaps matching TRBD1 or TRBD2 (5 bases each). V dropped 6 bases and J dropped 3 bases, with 12 bases sitting between them. Germline CDR1 MNHEY, CDR2 SMNVEV (reference sequence). The CDR3 spans 13 residues. This chain's CDR3 is CASRSPGHYEQYF. In nucleotides, the CDR3 is TGTGCCAGCAGATCTCCGGGGCACTACGAGCAGTACTTC.

This chain joins TRBV4-1 and TRBJ1-2; the D gene is possibly TRBD1 (5 bases). The germline V gene has CDR1 MGHRA and CDR2 YSYEKL. Between the trimmed V and J ends, which lost 0 bases and 6 bases, there was a span of 14 bases. The CDR3 is 15 residues long. The CDR3 here is CASSQEYGQGNGYTF. The CDR3 DNA reads as TGCGCCAGCAGCCAAGAATACGGGCAGGGAAATGGCTACACCTTC.

This clone was detected a few times. The chain combines TRBV30 with TRBJ2-7; 11 bases agree with TRBD1. The CDR3 loop spans 14 amino acids. Germline V gives CDR1 GTSNPN, CDR2 SVGIG (reference sequence). J was trimmed by 4 bases and V by 0 bases; bases with no gene match: 2. The CDR3 loop reads CAWSVGTGGYEQYF. The DNA of the CDR3 is TGTGCCTGGAGTGTGGGGACAGGGGGTTACGAGCAGTACTTC.

V and J are TRBV29-1 and TRBJ1-2, with unresolved D. The CDR3 is made up of 15 amino acids. Germline-derived CDR1 and CDR2 are SQVTM and ANQGSEA. The ends were cut back, 1 base at V and 6 bases at J, with 18 bases in the middle. The CDR3: CSVEVRSGLKNGYTF. The DNA for the CDR3 is TGCAGCGTTGAAGTTCGATCGGGGTTAAAGAATGGCTACACCTTC.

The rearrangement uses TRBV29-1 and TRBJ2-2; TRBD1 matches at 7 bases. Trimming took 7 bases from V and 5 from J; bases not matched to a gene: 4. CDR3 size: 12 residues. From germline, CDR1 is SQVTM and CDR2 ANQGSEA. Written as DNA, the CDR3 is TGCAGCGCCCAGGGGGATACCGGGGAGCTGTTTTTT. Translated: CSAQGDTGELFF.

This clone has more than one count but fewer than ten. The genes are TRBV28 and TRBJ2-7; unclear D gene. Germline V gives CDR1 MDHEN, CDR2 SYDVKM. The CDR3 sequence is 13 residues long. The V and J ends lost 2 bases and 3 bases respectively, with 8 bases between them. CDR3 amino acids: CASSLRQLYEQYF. CDR3 DNA sequence: TGTGCCAGCAGTTTAAGGCAGCTCTACGAGCAGTACTTC.

This clone was recorded a few times. The J gene is TRBJ2-3, the V gene TRBV7-9; weak D call: TRBD1 (5 bases). Trimming took 5 bases from V and 1 from J, leaving 13 bases between them. Germline V lookup: CDR1 SEHNR, CDR2 FQNEAQ (reference sequence). This CDR3 spans 15 amino acids. The DNA of the CDR3 is TGTGCCAGCAGCCTAGGGGCTTTTCGCACAGATACGCAGTATTTT. Protein product: CASSLGAFRTDTQYF.

The chain joins TRBV30 to TRBJ2-4, with D unclear. The germline V and J ends were trimmed by 0 bases and 6 bases, with 6 bases remaining between them. CDR1 GTSNPN and CDR2 SVGIG come from the germline V gene (reference sequence). The CDR3 consists of 12 residues. CDR3 sequence: CAWSVGRNIQYF. The DNA of the CDR3 is TGTGCCTGGAGTGTAGGCAGAAACATTCAGTACTTC.